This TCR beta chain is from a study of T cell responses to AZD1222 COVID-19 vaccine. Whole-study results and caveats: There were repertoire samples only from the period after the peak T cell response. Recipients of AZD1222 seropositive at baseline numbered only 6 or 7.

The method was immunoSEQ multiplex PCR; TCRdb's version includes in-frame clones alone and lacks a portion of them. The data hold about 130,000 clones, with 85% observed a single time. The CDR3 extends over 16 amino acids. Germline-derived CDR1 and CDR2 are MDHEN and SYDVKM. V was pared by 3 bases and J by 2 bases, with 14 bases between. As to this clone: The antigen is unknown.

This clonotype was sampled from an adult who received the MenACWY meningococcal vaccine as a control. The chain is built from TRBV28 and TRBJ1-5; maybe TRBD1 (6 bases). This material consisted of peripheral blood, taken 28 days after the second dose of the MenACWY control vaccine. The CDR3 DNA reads TGTGCCAGCAGTTTTGGGACACGGGGTGGCAATCAGCCCCAGCATTTT. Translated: CASSFGTRGGNQPQHF.